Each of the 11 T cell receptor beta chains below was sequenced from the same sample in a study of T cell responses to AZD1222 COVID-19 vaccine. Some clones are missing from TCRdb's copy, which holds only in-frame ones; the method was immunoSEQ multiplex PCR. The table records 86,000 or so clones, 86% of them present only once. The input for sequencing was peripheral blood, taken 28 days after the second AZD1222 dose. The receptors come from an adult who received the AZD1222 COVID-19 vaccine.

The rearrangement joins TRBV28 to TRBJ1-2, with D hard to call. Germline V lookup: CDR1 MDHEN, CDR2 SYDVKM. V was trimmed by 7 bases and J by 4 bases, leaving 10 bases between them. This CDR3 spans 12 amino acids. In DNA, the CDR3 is TGTGCCAGCACCACGGGAATCTATGGCTACACCTTC. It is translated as CASTTGIYGYTF.

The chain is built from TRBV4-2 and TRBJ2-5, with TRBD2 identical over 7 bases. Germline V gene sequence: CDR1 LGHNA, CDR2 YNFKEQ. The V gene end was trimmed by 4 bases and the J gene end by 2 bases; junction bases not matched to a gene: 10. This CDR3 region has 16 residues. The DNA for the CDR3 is TGTGCCAGCAGCCGCCTCTCGGGGGGTGATCAAGAGACCCAGTACTTC. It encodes CASSRLSGGDQETQYF.

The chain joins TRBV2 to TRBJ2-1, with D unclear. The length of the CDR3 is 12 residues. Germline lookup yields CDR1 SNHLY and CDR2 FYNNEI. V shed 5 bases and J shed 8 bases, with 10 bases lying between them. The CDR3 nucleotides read TGTGCCAGCAGTTCCATCGCGGATGAGCAGTTCTTC. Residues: CASSSIADEQFF.

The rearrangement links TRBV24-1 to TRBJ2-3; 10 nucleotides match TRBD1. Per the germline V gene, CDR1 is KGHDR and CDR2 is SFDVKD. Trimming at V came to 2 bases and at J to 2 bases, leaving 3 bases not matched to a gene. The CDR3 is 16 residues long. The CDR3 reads CATSDSGQGDTDTQYF. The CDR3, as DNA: TGTGCCACCAGTGATTCAGGACAGGGGGACACAGATACGCAGTATTTT.

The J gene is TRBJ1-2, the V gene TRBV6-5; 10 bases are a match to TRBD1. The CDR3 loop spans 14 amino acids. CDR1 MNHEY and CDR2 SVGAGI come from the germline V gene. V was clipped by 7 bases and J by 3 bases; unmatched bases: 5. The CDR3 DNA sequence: TGTGCCAGCATCAGGGGGACAGGGGACTATGGCTACACCTTC. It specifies CASIRGTGDYGYTF.

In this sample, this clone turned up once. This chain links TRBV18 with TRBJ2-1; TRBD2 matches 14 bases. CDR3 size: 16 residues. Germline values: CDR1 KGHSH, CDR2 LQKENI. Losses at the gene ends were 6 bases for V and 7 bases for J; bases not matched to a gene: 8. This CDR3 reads CASSPQTSGGGNEQFF. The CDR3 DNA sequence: TGTGCCAGCTCCCCCCAGACTAGCGGGGGGGGGAATGAGCAGTTCTTC. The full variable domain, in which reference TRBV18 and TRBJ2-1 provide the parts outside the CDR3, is NAGVMQNPRHLVRRRGQEARLRCSPMKGHSHVYWYRQLPEEGLKFMVYLQKENIIDESGMPKERFSAEFPKEGPSILRIQQVVRGDSAAYFCASSPQTSGGGNEQFFGPGTRLTVL.

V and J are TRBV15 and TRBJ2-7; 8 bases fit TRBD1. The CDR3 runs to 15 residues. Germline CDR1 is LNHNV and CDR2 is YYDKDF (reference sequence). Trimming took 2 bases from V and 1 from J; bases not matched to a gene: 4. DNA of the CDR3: TGTGCCACCAGCAGATCTAGACAGGGGTCCTACGAGCAGTACTTC. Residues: CATSRSRQGSYEQYF.

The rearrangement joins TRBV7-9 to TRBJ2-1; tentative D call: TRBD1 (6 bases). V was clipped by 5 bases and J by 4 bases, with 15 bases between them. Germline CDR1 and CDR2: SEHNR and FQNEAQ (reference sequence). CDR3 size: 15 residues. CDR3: CASSPRQAQYNEQFF. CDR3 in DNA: TGTGCCAGCAGCCCTCGACAGGCACAATACAATGAGCAGTTCTTC.

Written as DNA, the CDR3 is TGTGCCAGCAGCTCCTCAGGGTTGGCAACTAATGAAAAACTGTTTTTT. Translated, it gives CASSSSGLATNEKLFF. This chain uses TRBV28 with TRBJ1-4; maybe TRBD1 (5 bases). V was cut by 6 bases and J by 0 bases, with 14 bases left in between. Germline V CDR1 and CDR2: MDHEN, SYDVKM. There are 16 residues in the CDR3.

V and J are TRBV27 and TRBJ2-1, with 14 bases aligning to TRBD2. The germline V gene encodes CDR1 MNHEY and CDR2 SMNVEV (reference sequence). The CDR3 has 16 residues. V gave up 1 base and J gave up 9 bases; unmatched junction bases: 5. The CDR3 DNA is TGTGCCAGCAGTTTATGGGGGACTAGCGGGAGTGGTGAGCAGTTCTTC. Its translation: CASSLWGTSGSGEQFF.

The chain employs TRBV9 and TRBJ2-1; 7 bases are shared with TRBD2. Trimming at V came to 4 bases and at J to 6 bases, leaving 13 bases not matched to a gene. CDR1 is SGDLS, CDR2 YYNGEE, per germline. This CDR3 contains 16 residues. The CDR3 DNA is TGTGCCAGCAGCCCACCTTCGGCGGGAGAAACCAATGAGCAGTTCTTC. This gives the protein CASSPPSAGETNEQFF.